What follows is one T cell receptor (beta chain) and its context. Assay: immunoSEQ multiplex PCR; the TCRdb copy retains only in-frame clones and omits some. This sample yields about 120,000 clones, of which 93% are seen a single time; about 5% belongs to the top ten. Trimming removed 5 bases at V and 0 bases at J, with 15 bases between. The length of the CDR3 is 16 residues. The V gene's germline CDR1 is SGHVS and CDR2 FQNEAQ. The entry originates in a study of T cell responses to AZD1222 COVID-19 vaccine. The chain is built from TRBV7-8 and TRBJ2-3; D ambiguous. This clonotype was obtained from an adult who received the AZD1222 COVID-19 vaccine. The source material was peripheral blood, sampled 28 days after the second AZD1222 dose. DNA of the CDR3: TGTGCCAGCAGCGACACATACACATCTAGCACAGATACGCAGTATTTT. Amino acids: CASSDTYTSSTDTQYF.